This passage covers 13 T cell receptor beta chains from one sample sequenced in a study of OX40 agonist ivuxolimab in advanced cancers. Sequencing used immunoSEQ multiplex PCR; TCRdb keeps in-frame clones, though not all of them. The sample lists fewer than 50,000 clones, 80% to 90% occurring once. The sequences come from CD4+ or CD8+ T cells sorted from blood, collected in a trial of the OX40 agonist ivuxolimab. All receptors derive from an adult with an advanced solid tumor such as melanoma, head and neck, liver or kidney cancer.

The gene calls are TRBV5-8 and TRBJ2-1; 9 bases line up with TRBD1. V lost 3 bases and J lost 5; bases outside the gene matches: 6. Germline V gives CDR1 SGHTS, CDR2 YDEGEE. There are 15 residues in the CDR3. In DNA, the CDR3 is TGTGCCAGCAGCTCGACAGGGGGAAGTAACAATGAGCAGTTCTTC. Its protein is CASSSTGGSNNEQFF.

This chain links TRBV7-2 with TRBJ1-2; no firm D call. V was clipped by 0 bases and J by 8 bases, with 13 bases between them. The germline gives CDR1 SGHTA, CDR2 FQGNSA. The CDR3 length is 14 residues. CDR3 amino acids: CASSLAEQVRGYTF. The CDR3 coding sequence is TGTGCCAGCAGCTTAGCGGAGCAGGTCCGGGGCTACACCTTC.

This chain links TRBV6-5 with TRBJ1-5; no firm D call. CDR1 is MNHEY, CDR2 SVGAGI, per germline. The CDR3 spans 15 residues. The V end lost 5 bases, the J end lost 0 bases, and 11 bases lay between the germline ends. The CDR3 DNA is TGTGCCAGCAGTCCCGTGATTTATAGCAATCAGCCCCAGCATTTT. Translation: CASSPVIYSNQPQHF.

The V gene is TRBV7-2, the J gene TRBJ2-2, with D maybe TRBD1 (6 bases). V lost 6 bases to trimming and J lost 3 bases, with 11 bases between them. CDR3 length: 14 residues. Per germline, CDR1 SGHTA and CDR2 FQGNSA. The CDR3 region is CASRLTGYTGELFF. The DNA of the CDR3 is TGTGCCAGCAGGCTAACAGGGTACACCGGGGAGCTGTTTTTT.

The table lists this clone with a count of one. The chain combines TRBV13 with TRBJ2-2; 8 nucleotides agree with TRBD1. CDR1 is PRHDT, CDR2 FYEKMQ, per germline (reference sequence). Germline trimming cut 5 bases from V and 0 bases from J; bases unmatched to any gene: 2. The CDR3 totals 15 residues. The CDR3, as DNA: TGTGCCAGCAGCCGACAGGGGCCGAACACCGGGGAGCTGTTTTTT. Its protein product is CASSRQGPNTGELFF.

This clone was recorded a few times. The CDR3 here is CASSQESGGTGANVLTF. CDR3 sequence (DNA): TGCGCCAGCAGCCAAGAGTCAGGGGGTACTGGGGCCAACGTCCTGACTTTC. The V call is TRBV4-3, the J call TRBJ2-6; 7 bases fit TRBD1. Germline V lookup: CDR1 LGHNA, CDR2 YSLEER. With V trimmed by 0 bases and J by 2 bases, 4 bases remained unmatched. The CDR3 runs 17 residues.

Here the CDR3 reads CASSYDRYYGYTF. Here the CDR3 DNA reads TGTGCCAGCAGTTACGACAGATACTATGGCTACACCTTC. The rearrangement links TRBV6-5 to TRBJ1-2, with D possibly matching TRBD1 (5 bases). The CDR3 length is 13 residues. Germline values: CDR1 MNHEY, CDR2 SVGAGI. Trimming took off 2 bases at V and 3 bases at J, with 7 bases between the two ends.

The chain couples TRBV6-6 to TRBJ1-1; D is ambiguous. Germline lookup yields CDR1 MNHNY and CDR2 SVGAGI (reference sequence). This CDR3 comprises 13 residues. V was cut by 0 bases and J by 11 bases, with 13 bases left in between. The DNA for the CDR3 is TGTGCCAGCAGTTACTCGATAAATGGGCTGGCTTTCTTT. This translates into CASSYSINGLAFF.

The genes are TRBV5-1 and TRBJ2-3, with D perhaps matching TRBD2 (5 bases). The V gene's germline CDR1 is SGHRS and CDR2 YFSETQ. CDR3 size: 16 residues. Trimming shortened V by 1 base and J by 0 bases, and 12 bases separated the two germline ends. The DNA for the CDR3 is TGCGCCAGCAGCTTGATTCGGGATCGTAGCACAGATACGCAGTATTTT. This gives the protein CASSLIRDRSTDTQYF.

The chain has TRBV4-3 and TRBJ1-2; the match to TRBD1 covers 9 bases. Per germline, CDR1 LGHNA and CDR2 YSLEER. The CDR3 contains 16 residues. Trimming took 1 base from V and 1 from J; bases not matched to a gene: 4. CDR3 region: CASSQVQGQGNYGYTF. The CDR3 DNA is TGCGCCAGCAGCCAAGTTCAGGGACAGGGTAACTATGGCTACACCTTC.

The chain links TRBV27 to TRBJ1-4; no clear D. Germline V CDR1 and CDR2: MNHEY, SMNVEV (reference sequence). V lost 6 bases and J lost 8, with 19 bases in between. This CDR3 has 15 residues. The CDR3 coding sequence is TGTGCCAGCAGCCCCTTCGGGAGTCATACCGAAAAACTGTTTTTT. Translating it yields CASSPFGSHTEKLFF.

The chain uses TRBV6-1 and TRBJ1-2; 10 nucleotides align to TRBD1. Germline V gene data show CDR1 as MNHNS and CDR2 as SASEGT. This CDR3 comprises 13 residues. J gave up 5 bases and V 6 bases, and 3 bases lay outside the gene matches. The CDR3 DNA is TGTGCCAGCAGGCCGGGACAGGGGTATGGCTACACCTTC. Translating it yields CASRPGQGYGYTF.

CDR3: CASSHTGGDGYTF. The CDR3 coding sequence is TGCGCCAGCAGCCACACAGGGGGCGACGGCTACACCTTC. The chain carries TRBV4-1 and TRBJ1-2, with 9 nucleotides matching TRBD1. J gave up 8 bases and V 3 bases, and 4 bases lay outside the gene matches. CDR1 is MGHRA, CDR2 YSYEKL, per germline. The CDR3 length is 13 residues.